This TCR beta chain is drawn from a study of blood T cell repertoires in COVID-19. The junction had 7 bases not matched to a gene; V was cut back by 6 bases and J by 9 bases. This CDR3 spans 14 amino acids. Germline lookup yields CDR1 MNHEY and CDR2 SMNVEV (reference sequence). The data were produced by immunoSEQ multiplex PCR, yet TCRdb's version contains in-frame clones alone and is incomplete. Of roughly 250,000 clones in the sample, around 86% were seen once. This sequence was found in a woman aged 45-59 years who had recovered from COVID-19. Sequences were obtained from PBMCs or T cells enriched from blood (not recorded which). The rearrangement joins TRBV27 to TRBJ2-1, with TRBD2 matching 11 bases. This CDR3 reads CASRRTSGFGEQFF. The CDR3 DNA reads TGTGCCAGCAGGCGGACTAGCGGGTTTGGTGAGCAGTTCTTC.